The rows below give T cell receptor beta chains drawn from one sample of a study of blood T cell repertoires in COVID-19. Sequencing was performed with immunoSEQ multiplex PCR; in TCRdb, only in-frame clones are kept and a portion is missing. The sample has approximately 160,000 clones; 90% are singletons. The sample consisted of peripheral blood. Receptors originate from a man over 45 with acute or convalescent COVID-19. Both conserved end residues are part of each CDR3. A D gene is named only where the DNA matches it firmly. Not every row has a clone size; where given, it reads once, few, many or a size class.

clone size: NA
D gene: NA
V gene: TRBV29-1
J gene: TRBJ1-1
CDR3 protein: CSVWGPQTGFNTEAFF
CDR3 DNA: TGCAGCGTTTGGGGACCCCAGACAGGATTTAACACTGAAGCTTTCTTT

clone size: NA
D gene: NA
V gene: TRBV12-3/TRBV12-4
J gene: TRBJ2-3
CDR3 protein: CASTPRGDTQYF
CDR3 DNA: TGTGCCAGCACCCCACGAGGCGATACGCAGTATTTT

clone size: NA
D gene: TRBD1
V gene: TRBV28
J gene: TRBJ2-7
CDR3 protein: CASIGQGASYEQYF
CDR3 DNA: TGTGCCAGCATCGGACAGGGGGCTTCCTACGAGCAGTACTTC

clone size: NA
D gene: NA
V gene: TRBV27
J gene: TRBJ2-4
CDR3 protein: CASSLRVPPKNIQYF
CDR3 DNA: TGTGCCAGCAGTTTACGGGTTCCACCCAAAAACATTCAGTACTTC

clone size: NA
D gene: TRBD1
V gene: TRBV10-3
J gene: TRBJ2-2
CDR3 protein: CATTGGTNTGELFF
CDR3 DNA: TGTGCCACTACAGGGGGGACGAACACCGGGGAGCTGTTTTTT

clone size: NA
D gene: TRBD1
V gene: TRBV19
J gene: TRBJ1-5
CDR3 protein: CASSIDWGTGDRQPQHF
CDR3 DNA: TGTGCCAGTAGTATAGATTGGGGGACAGGGGACCGTCAGCCCCAGCATTTT

clone size: NA
D gene: TRBD2
V gene: TRBV7-2
J gene: TRBJ2-5
CDR3 protein: CATSTSGGRETQYF
CDR3 DNA: TGTGCCACTTCGACTAGCGGGGGGAGGGAGACCCAGTACTTC

clone size: NA
D gene: TRBD1
V gene: TRBV24-1
J gene: TRBJ2-5
CDR3 protein: CATSDSRTGYQETQYF
CDR3 DNA: TGTGCCACCAGTGATTCGCGGACAGGGTACCAAGAGACCCAGTACTTC

clone size: NA
D gene: TRBD2
V gene: TRBV5-4
J gene: TRBJ2-1
CDR3 protein: CASSGTSGGLSYNEQFF
CDR3 DNA: TGTGCCAGCAGCGGGACTAGCGGGGGTCTTTCCTACAATGAGCAGTTCTTC

clone size: NA
D gene: NA
V gene: TRBV5-1
J gene: TRBJ2-2
CDR3 protein: CASSFGLASGELFF
CDR3 DNA: TGCGCCAGCAGCTTTGGGTTAGCGTCCGGGGAGCTGTTTTTT

clone size: NA
D gene: NA
V gene: TRBV28
J gene: TRBJ2-3
CDR3 protein: CASSPPTVTDTQYF
CDR3 DNA: TGTGCCAGCAGTCCCCCAACAGTCACAGATACGCAGTATTTT

clone size: NA
D gene: NA
V gene: TRBV7-9
J gene: TRBJ1-4
CDR3 protein: CASSDYGSSNVKLFF
CDR3 DNA: TGTGCCAGCAGCGACTACGGAAGCTCTAATGTAAAACTGTTTTTT

clone size: NA
D gene: NA
V gene: TRBV14
J gene: TRBJ1-4
CDR3 protein: CASSQVFGGNEKLFF
CDR3 DNA: TGTGCCAGCAGCCAAGTGTTCGGGGGTAATGAAAAACTGTTTTTT

clone size: NA
D gene: TRBD1
V gene: TRBV28
J gene: TRBJ1-5
CDR3 protein: CASTQGQGAYQPQHF
CDR3 DNA: TGTGCCAGCACCCAAGGACAGGGGGCTTATCAGCCCCAGCATTTT

clone size: once
D gene: TRBD2
V gene: TRBV9
J gene: TRBJ2-5
CDR3 protein: CASSAGLAGEETQYF
CDR3 DNA: TGTGCCAGCAGCGCAGGACTAGCGGGGGAAGAGACCCAGTACTTC

clone size: NA
D gene: NA
V gene: TRBV28
J gene: TRBJ1-5
CDR3 protein: CASSVQGRSNQPQHF
CDR3 DNA: TGTGCCAGCAGTGTCCAGGGTCGGAGCAATCAGCCCCAGCATTTT

clone size: NA
D gene: NA
V gene: TRBV28
J gene: TRBJ2-3
CDR3 protein: CASSNYGGGGPDTQYF
CDR3 DNA: TGTGCCAGCAGTAACTACGGCGGCGGGGGCCCAGATACGCAGTATTTT

clone size: NA
D gene: NA
V gene: TRBV7-9
J gene: TRBJ1-2
CDR3 protein: CASSLAGGYGYTF
CDR3 DNA: TGTGCCAGCAGCTTAGCGGGGGGCTATGGCTACACCTTC

clone size: NA
D gene: NA
V gene: TRBV6-2/TRBV6-3
J gene: TRBJ2-1
CDR3 protein: CASSYGAAAYNEQFF
CDR3 DNA: TGTGCCAGCAGTTACGGAGCGGCAGCTTACAATGAGCAGTTCTTC

clone size: NA
D gene: NA
V gene: TRBV28
J gene: TRBJ2-2
CDR3 protein: CASSLFSGELFF
CDR3 DNA: TGTGCCAGCAGTTTGTTTTCTGGGGAGCTGTTTTTT

clone size: NA
D gene: NA
V gene: TRBV24-1
J gene: TRBJ2-5
CDR3 protein: CATSDLRHKETQYF
CDR3 DNA: TGTGCCACCAGTGACCTTCGACACAAAGAGACCCAGTACTTC

clone size: NA
D gene: TRBD2
V gene: TRBV18
J gene: TRBJ2-1
CDR3 protein: CASSPPQDSAGGEQFF
CDR3 DNA: TGTGCCAGCTCACCACCTCAGGACAGTGCGGGAGGGGAGCAGTTCTTC

clone size: once
D gene: TRBD2
V gene: TRBV11-2
J gene: TRBJ2-5
CDR3 protein: CASRPGGGETQYF
CDR3 DNA: TGTGCCAGCAGGCCGGGGGGAGGCGAGACCCAGTACTTC

clone size: NA
D gene: NA
V gene: TRBV6-2/TRBV6-3
J gene: TRBJ2-3
CDR3 protein: CASSHTKIYLARVRTDTQYF
CDR3 DNA: TGTGCCAGCAGCCATACAAAGATCTATCTAGCTCGAGTACGGACAGATACGCAGTATTTT

clone size: few
D gene: NA
V gene: TRBV28
J gene: TRBJ1-1
CDR3 protein: CASSLVQATAMNTEAFF
CDR3 DNA: TGTGCCAGCAGTTTAGTTCAGGCGACAGCCATGAACACTGAAGCTTTCTTT

clone size: NA
D gene: NA
V gene: TRBV18
J gene: TRBJ1-1
CDR3 protein: CASSLNRDTEAFF
CDR3 DNA: TGTGCCAGCTCCCTCAACAGGGACACTGAAGCTTTCTTT

clone size: NA
D gene: NA
V gene: TRBV29-1
J gene: TRBJ2-1
CDR3 protein: CSVEDRGAEGVMNEQFF
CDR3 DNA: TGCAGCGTTGAAGATCGGGGGGCAGAGGGGGTCATGAATGAGCAGTTCTTC

clone size: NA
D gene: TRBD1
V gene: TRBV4-3
J gene: TRBJ1-2
CDR3 protein: CASSFGPPGTATNYGYTF
CDR3 DNA: TGCGCCAGCAGCTTCGGCCCCCCTGGGACAGCTACTAACTATGGCTACACCTTC

clone size: NA
D gene: NA
V gene: TRBV28
J gene: TRBJ1-5
CDR3 protein: CASSLLSGESNQPQHF
CDR3 DNA: TGTGCCAGCAGTTTACTCTCTGGTGAGAGCAATCAGCCCCAGCATTTT

clone size: NA
D gene: TRBD2
V gene: TRBV27
J gene: TRBJ2-3
CDR3 protein: CASRPLAGFTDTQYF
CDR3 DNA: TGTGCCAGCAGGCCACTAGCGGGCTTCACAGATACGCAGTATTTT

clone size: NA
D gene: NA
V gene: TRBV28
J gene: TRBJ1-2
CDR3 protein: CASSLRMYGYTF
CDR3 DNA: TGTGCCAGCAGCCTCAGGATGTATGGCTACACCTTC

clone size: NA
D gene: TRBD1
V gene: TRBV5-1
J gene: TRBJ1-4
CDR3 protein: CASSTGTGIEKLFF
CDR3 DNA: TGCGCCAGCAGCACCGGGACAGGGATTGAAAAACTGTTTTTT

clone size: NA
D gene: TRBD1
V gene: TRBV19
J gene: TRBJ1-2
CDR3 protein: CASRGTGYGYTF
CDR3 DNA: TGTGCCAGTAGGGGGACAGGGTATGGCTACACCTTC

clone size: NA
D gene: NA
V gene: TRBV27
J gene: TRBJ1-5
CDR3 protein: CASSPTGREGQPQHF
CDR3 DNA: TGTGCCAGCAGTCCGACCGGCAGGGAGGGTCAGCCCCAGCATTTT

clone size: NA
D gene: TRBD1
V gene: TRBV6-6
J gene: TRBJ2-7
CDR3 protein: CASSHQGGTGRSEQYF
CDR3 DNA: TGTGCCAGCAGCCACCAGGGCGGGACAGGGCGAAGCGAGCAGTACTTC

clone size: NA
D gene: TRBD2
V gene: TRBV10-3
J gene: TRBJ2-7
CDR3 protein: CAISGVLAGYEQYF
CDR3 DNA: TGTGCCATCAGTGGTGTGCTAGCGGGATACGAGCAGTACTTC

clone size: NA
D gene: NA
V gene: TRBV25-1
J gene: TRBJ2-5
CDR3 protein: CASSYRAETQYF
CDR3 DNA: TGTGCCAGCTCATACAGGGCAGAGACCCAGTACTTC

clone size: few
D gene: NA
V gene: TRBV4-1
J gene: TRBJ1-2
CDR3 protein: CASSQVQLRANYGYTF
CDR3 DNA: TGCGCCAGCAGCCAAGTACAGCTAAGAGCTAACTATGGCTACACCTTC

clone size: NA
D gene: TRBD1
V gene: TRBV7-3
J gene: TRBJ2-3
CDR3 protein: CASSWTGSEDTQYF
CDR3 DNA: TGTGCCAGCAGCTGGACAGGGAGCGAAGATACGCAGTATTTT

clone size: NA
D gene: TRBD1
V gene: TRBV6-2/TRBV6-3
J gene: TRBJ2-3
CDR3 protein: CASSWQGASADTQYF
CDR3 DNA: TGTGCCAGCAGTTGGCAGGGGGCTAGTGCAGATACGCAGTATTTT

clone size: NA
D gene: NA
V gene: TRBV5-1
J gene: TRBJ2-7
CDR3 protein: CASSFQGGEAHEQYF
CDR3 DNA: TGCGCCAGCAGCTTCCAAGGGGGGGAGGCCCACGAGCAGTACTTC

clone size: NA
D gene: TRBD1
V gene: TRBV28
J gene: TRBJ1-2
CDR3 protein: CASSFPGGRYGYTF
CDR3 DNA: TGTGCCAGCAGTTTTCCAGGGGGCAGGTATGGCTACACCTTC

clone size: NA
D gene: NA
V gene: TRBV7-9
J gene: TRBJ1-5
CDR3 protein: CASSAPGGDQPQHF
CDR3 DNA: TGTGCCAGCAGCGCCCCGGGGGGGGACCAGCCCCAGCATTTT

clone size: NA
D gene: NA
V gene: TRBV30
J gene: TRBJ2-2
CDR3 protein: CACQPGAGELFF
CDR3 DNA: TGTGCCTGTCAACCAGGGGCCGGGGAGCTGTTTTTT

clone size: NA
D gene: TRBD1
V gene: TRBV7-2
J gene: TRBJ2-3
CDR3 protein: CASSTRTGRADTQYF
CDR3 DNA: TGTGCCAGCAGCACCAGGACAGGGCGTGCAGATACGCAGTATTTT